Shown below are 20 T cell receptor beta chains from a single sample sequenced in a study of blood T cell repertoires in COVID-19. Sequencing was performed with immunoSEQ multiplex PCR; in TCRdb, only in-frame clones are kept and a portion is missing. The data contain 45,000 to 65,000 clones, about 83% of them singletons. The specimen sequenced was peripheral blood. The receptors here all came from a man in his 70s with active COVID-19.

This chain links TRBV6-5 with TRBJ2-1; D is possibly TRBD1 (5 bases). V gave up 4 bases and J gave up 3 bases, with 10 bases separating them. The CDR3 has 14 amino acids. Per the germline V gene, CDR1 is MNHEY and CDR2 is SVGAGI. DNA for the CDR3: TGTGCCAGCAGTTCAACTGACAGCTACAATGAGCAGTTCTTC. It yields the protein CASSSTDSYNEQFF.

The gene calls are TRBV28 and TRBJ1-1; a possible D gene is TRBD1 (5 bases). CDR1 is MDHEN, CDR2 SYDVKM, per germline. V lost 3 bases and J 1 base, leaving 12 bases between the germline ends. The CDR3 runs 15 residues. Here the CDR3 DNA reads TGTGCCAGCAGTTTGGCGGGGGTAACGAACACTGAAGCTTTCTTT. Translating it yields CASSLAGVTNTEAFF.

This clone was counted only a few times. The chain links TRBV20-1 to TRBJ2-2; weak D call: TRBD2 (5 bases). V lost 3 bases and J lost 3, with 14 bases in between. The length of the CDR3 is 15 residues. CDR1 and CDR2 from the germline V gene are DFQATT and SNEGSKA (reference sequence). The CDR3 nucleotides are TGCAGTGCTAGTTTTCGGGGAACCCACACCGGGGAGCTGTTTTTT. Translation gives CSASFRGTHTGELFF.

The chain combines TRBV5-6 with TRBJ2-3; 9 nucleotides line up with TRBD2. CDR3 size: 18 residues. CDR1 is SGHDT and CDR2 is YYEEEE in the germline V gene. V was clipped by 4 bases and J by 1 base; unmatched bases: 13. This CDR3 is CASSQLVIAGAGTDTQYF. The CDR3 DNA is TGTGCCAGCAGCCAGCTAGTTATAGCGGGGGCGGGCACAGATACGCAGTATTTT.

This chain joins TRBV5-1 and TRBJ1-4, with TRBD1 as a possible D gene (6 bases). Germline lookup yields CDR1 SGHRS and CDR2 YFSETQ. Trimming cost V 4 bases and J 5 bases, with 15 bases left between them. CDR3 length equals 15 residues. The CDR3 coding sequence is TGCGCCAGCAGCGCCTCCGGGACACTGAATGAAAAACTGTTTTTT. The encoded protein is CASSASGTLNEKLFF.

The chain carries TRBV18 and TRBJ2-1; weak D call: TRBD2 (6 bases). The length of the CDR3 is 16 residues. Trimming took 1 base from V and 5 from J, leaving 15 bases between them. Germline CDR1 and CDR2: KGHSH and LQKENI. CDR3 amino acids: CASSPLRGRKDNEQFF. The CDR3, as DNA: TGTGCCAGCTCACCACTCCGGGGGAGGAAGGACAATGAGCAGTTCTTC.

The gene calls are TRBV9 and TRBJ2-3; D uncertain. V was shortened by 6 bases and J by 3 bases, with 17 bases between the two germline ends. CDR3 size: 15 residues. Germline V gene sequence: CDR1 SGDLS, CDR2 YYNGEE. The CDR3 loop reads CASTASPLETDTQYF. The CDR3 nucleotides are TGTGCCAGCACCGCTTCACCGTTGGAGACAGATACGCAGTATTTT.

The chain carries TRBV5-4 and TRBJ2-5; 10 nucleotides align to TRBD2. CDR3 size: 18 residues. V lost 6 bases to trimming and J lost 2 bases; unmatched junction nucleotides: 16. Germline CDR1 and CDR2: SGHNT and YYREEE (reference sequence). This chain's CDR3 is CASTKSSSGGVFQETQYF. The DNA of the CDR3 is TGTGCCAGCACCAAATCTTCCAGCGGGGGGGTGTTTCAAGAGACCCAGTACTTC.

The J gene is TRBJ1-5, the V gene TRBV5-8; a possible D gene is TRBD1 (5 bases). The ends were cut back, 5 bases at V and 3 bases at J, with 9 bases in the middle. This CDR3 is built from 13 residues. The germline V gene encodes CDR1 SGHTS and CDR2 YDEGEE. CDR3 region: CASRWGNNQPQHF. As DNA, the CDR3 is TGTGCCAGCAGATGGGGCAACAATCAGCCCCAGCATTTT.

J is TRBJ1-2 and V is TRBV30; TRBD1 aligns across 11 bases. Germline V gene data show CDR1 as GTSNPN and CDR2 as SVGIG (reference sequence). The ends lost 0 bases at V and 8 bases at J; junction bases unmatched: 5. This CDR3 is built from 14 residues. For the CDR3, the DNA is TGTGCCTGGAGTGTACAGGGACAGGGGGAGGGCTACACCTTC. Protein sequence: CAWSVQGQGEGYTF.

The CDR3 reads CASKSTGELFF. The DNA for the CDR3 is TGTGCCAGCAAGAGCACCGGGGAGCTGTTTTTT. The rearrangement links TRBV6-5 to TRBJ2-2; no reliable D call. The CDR3 spans 11 residues. Germline V gene sequence: CDR1 MNHEY, CDR2 SVGAGI. Trimming took off 7 bases at V and 4 bases at J, with 4 bases between the two ends.

The CDR3 DNA reads TGTGCCACCAGAGAGTACAGCCTATACAATGAGCAGTTCTTC. It translates to CATREYSLYNEQFF. The rearrangement joins TRBV15 to TRBJ2-1, with unresolved D. The V end lost 6 bases, the J end lost 4 bases, and 13 bases lay between the germline ends. Germline CDR1 is LNHNV and CDR2 is YYDKDF (reference sequence). CDR3 length: 14 residues. Supplemented by reference TRBV15 and TRBJ2-1, the full variable domain reads DAMVIQNPRYQVTQFGKPVTLSCSQTLNHNVMYWYQQKSSQAPKLLFHYYDKDFNNEADTPDNFQSRRPNTSFCFLDIRSPGLGDTAMYLCATREYSLYNEQFFGPGTRLTVL.

This clone has just one count. At one end the junction does not follow the germline gene, possibly because of a read error. The chain uses TRBV19 and TRBJ2-5, with 7 bases identical to TRBD1. The CDR3 sequence is 13 residues long. Germline V CDR1 and CDR2: LNHDA, SQIVND (reference sequence). CDR3 in DNA: TGTGCCAGTAGTGTAGACAGGGCTGAGACCCAGTACTTC. Translation: CASSVDRAETQYF.

V is TRBV2 and J is TRBJ2-1; 8 positions match TRBD2. Germline values: CDR1 SNHLY, CDR2 FYNNEI. The CDR3 has 15 amino acids. J lost 4 bases, V lost 8 bases, and 10 bases had no gene match. The CDR3 bases are TGTGCCAGCGCACGAGAGAGCGGGGGTTACAATGAGCAGTTCTTC. Translated, it gives CASARESGGYNEQFF.

Regarding this clone: One junction end does not reproduce the germline sequence, and a read error may be involved. The gene calls are TRBV7-3 and TRBJ1-2, with 8 bases identical to TRBD1. The germline V gene has CDR1 SGHTA and CDR2 FQGTGA. The CDR3 length is 12 residues. CDR3 sequence: CASSPGTGPLIF. The CDR3 DNA reads TGTGCCAGCAGCCCTGGGACAGGCCCTCTCATTTTC.

V gene TRBV30 combines with J gene TRBJ2-3, with 11 positions matching TRBD2. The J segment lost 2 bases and the V segment lost 0 bases, leaving 4 bases of the junction unmatched. The CDR3 runs 16 residues. Per the germline V gene, CDR1 is GTSNPN and CDR2 is SVGIG (reference sequence). In nucleotides, the CDR3 is TGTGCCTGGAGTGTGGGGACTAGCGGACTCACAGATACGCAGTATTTT. Translating gives CAWSVGTSGLTDTQYF.

The rearrangement links TRBV28 to TRBJ1-2, with D possibly TRBD1 on 6 matching bases. Trimming left V 3 bases short and J 5 bases short, with 19 bases between. Germline lookup yields CDR1 MDHEN and CDR2 SYDVKM. The CDR3 consists of 16 residues. The CDR3 loop reads CASSLGGDITLYGYTF. CDR3 coding DNA: TGTGCCAGCAGTTTGGGGGGGGACATTACACTTTATGGCTACACCTTC.

J is TRBJ2-1 and V is TRBV7-3; D is possibly TRBD1 (5 bases). This CDR3 comprises 13 residues. V was trimmed by 2 bases and J by 10 bases, leaving 12 bases between them. Germline-derived CDR1 and CDR2 are SGHTA and FQGTGA. DNA of the CDR3: TGTGCCAGCAGCTTATCCAGGGCAGACGAGCAGTTCTTC. Translated: CASSLSRADEQFF.

The chain links TRBV10-3 to TRBJ2-1; 8 positions match TRBD1. Looked up from germline, CDR1 is ENHRY and CDR2 is SYGVKD. This CDR3 has 14 amino acids. The V segment lost 4 bases and the J segment 4 bases; nucleotides outside the gene matches: 3. CDR3 in amino acids: CAISGDRGYNEQFF. The CDR3 nucleotides read TGTGCCATCAGTGGAGACAGGGGATACAATGAGCAGTTCTTC.

The chain employs TRBV2 and TRBJ2-1, with 11 bases lining up with TRBD2. The ends lost 4 bases at V and 3 bases at J; junction bases unmatched: 8. The CDR3 is 17 amino acids. Looked up from germline, CDR1 is SNHLY and CDR2 is FYNNEI. The CDR3 here is CASSANLAGGYYNEQFF. CDR3 coding DNA: TGTGCCAGCAGTGCCAATCTAGCGGGGGGTTACTACAATGAGCAGTTCTTC.